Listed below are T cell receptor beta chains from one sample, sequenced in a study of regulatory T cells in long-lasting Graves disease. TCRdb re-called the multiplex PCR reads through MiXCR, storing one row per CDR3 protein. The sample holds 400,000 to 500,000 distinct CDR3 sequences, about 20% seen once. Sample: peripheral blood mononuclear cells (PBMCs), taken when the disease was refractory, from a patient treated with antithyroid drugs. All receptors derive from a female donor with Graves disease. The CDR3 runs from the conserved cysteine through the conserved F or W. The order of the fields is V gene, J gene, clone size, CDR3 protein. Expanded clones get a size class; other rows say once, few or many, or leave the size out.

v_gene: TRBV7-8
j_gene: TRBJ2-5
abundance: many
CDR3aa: CASSLQAGSQETQYF

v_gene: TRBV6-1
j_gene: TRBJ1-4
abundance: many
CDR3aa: CASSELGGDNEKLFF

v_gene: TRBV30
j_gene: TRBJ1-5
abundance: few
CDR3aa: CAWSPRTLSGNQPQHF

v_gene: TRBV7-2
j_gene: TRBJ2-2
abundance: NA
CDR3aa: CASSLVTGGGGELFF

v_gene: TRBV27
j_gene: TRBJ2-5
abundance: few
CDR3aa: CASAVSVGGQETQHF

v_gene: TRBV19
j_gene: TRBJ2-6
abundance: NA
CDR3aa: CASNSFDRSGANVLTF

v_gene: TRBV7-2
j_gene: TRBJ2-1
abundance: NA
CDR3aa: CASSRLAGGGNEQFF

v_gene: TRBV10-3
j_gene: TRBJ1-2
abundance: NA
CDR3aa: CAISESGTGQGTGNYGYTF

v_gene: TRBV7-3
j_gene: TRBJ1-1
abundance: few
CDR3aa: CASSYTGDTEASF

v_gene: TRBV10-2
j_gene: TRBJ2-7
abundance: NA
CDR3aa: CASSESEGWGRSYEQYF

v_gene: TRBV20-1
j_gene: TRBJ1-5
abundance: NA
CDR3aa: CSAGGISNQPQHF

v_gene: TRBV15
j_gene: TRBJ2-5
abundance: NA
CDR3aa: CATSKHSLSAQETQYF

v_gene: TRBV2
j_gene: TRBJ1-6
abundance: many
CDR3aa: CASSEDRRLNSPLHF

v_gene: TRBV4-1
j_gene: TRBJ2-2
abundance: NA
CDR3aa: CASRGGAKTGELFF

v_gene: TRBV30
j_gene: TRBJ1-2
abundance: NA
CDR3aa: CAWSTWTGGDGYTF

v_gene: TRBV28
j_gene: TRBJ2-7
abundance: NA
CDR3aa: CASSLGMMGPSETENEQYF